A single T cell receptor (beta chain) is shown here with its context. Antigen specificity is unknown. The sample originates from a study of OX40 agonist ivuxolimab in advanced cancers. Study-level background: An agonistic human IgG2 monoclonal antibody against OX40 (CD134) was given. Participants averaged approximately 61 years of age (range about 23 to 80) and were 75% to 90% male.

Findings of the study overall: Antigen targets of the expanded peripheral T cells went undetermined.

Measured with immunoSEQ multiplex PCR; TCRdb has only the in-frame clones, and not every one. Of under 95,000 clones listed, over 65% were seen once; the top ten hold under 3.5%. In germline, CDR1 is MNHNS, CDR2 SASEGT. Between the trimmed V and J ends, which lost 8 bases and 5 bases, there was a span of 9 bases. This CDR3 contains 12 residues. This TCR was sampled from an adult with an advanced solid tumor such as melanoma, head and neck, liver or kidney cancer. This chain joins TRBV6-1 and TRBJ2-2; D unresolved. The sequences come from CD4+ or CD8+ T cells sorted from blood, collected in a trial of the OX40 agonist ivuxolimab. The CDR3 DNA sequence: TGTGCCAGCTGGAGAGCGACCGGGGAGCTGTTTTTT. Amino acids: CASWRATGELFF.